This T cell receptor beta chain was recorded in a study of cytomegalovirus exposure and HLA in healthy donors. Study-level points and caveats: In a later analysis, TCR association rates varied by HLA locus: DRB1 most, HLA-C fewest. In all likelihood, a cluster of highly shared sequence variants was a sequencing artifact.

Nominally healthy donors provided the samples, though records likely missed some immune exposures. A note on this clone: The antigen remains unidentified.

A multiplex PCR was run with 60 Vbeta primers and 13 Jbeta primers. Assay: immunoSEQ multiplex PCR; the TCRdb copy retains only in-frame clones and omits some. The table lists roughly 120,000 clones, around 77% of them singletons. Specimen: PBMCs. The TCR originated in a human donor in good health.

CDR3 coding DNA: TGCGCCAGCAGCTTGGACGGACAGCCGAACACTGAAGCTTTCTTT. Translation gives CASSLDGQPNTEAFF. The V call is TRBV5-1, the J call TRBJ1-1; possible D gene TRBD1, 6 bases. Trimming took off 0 bases at V and 1 base at J, with 10 bases between the two ends. Germline V CDR1 and CDR2: SGHRS, YFSETQ. The length of the CDR3 is 15 residues.